This entry is about one TCR beta chain. Trimming left V 1 base short and J 1 base short, with 23 bases between. Germline CDR1 is SGDLS and CDR2 is YYNGEE. The CDR3 sequence is 19 residues long. The sample belongs to a study of blood T cell repertoires in COVID-19. Original handling: Reference gene primers were amplified, and this amplification served to estimate nucleated cell counts. Data came from immunoSEQ multiplex PCR; TCRdb stores just in-frame clones and leaves some out. Clonal size and the V and J genes are those of that table, whereas D and trimming came from the DNA. The repertoire holds roughly 200,000 clones, with 70% to 90% as singletons.

The source of this sequence is a human donor with active or convalescent COVID-19. The donor label of this sample is uncertain. The specimen was peripheral blood. The chain employs TRBV9 and TRBJ1-1; no firm D call. In DNA, the CDR3 is TGTGCCAGCAGCGTATATCCCCTAAGTAGAGGGTTAGGGAACACTGAAGCTTTCTTT. It specifies CASSVYPLSRGLGNTEAFF.